Following are 28 T cell receptor beta chains from one sample sequenced in a study of blood T cell repertoires in COVID-19. Measured with immunoSEQ multiplex PCR; TCRdb has only the in-frame clones, and not every one. The table shows approximately 19,000 clones, with about 88% occurring only once. Sequencing was carried out using peripheral blood. The receptor source for this set is a human donor in a cohort sampled during active COVID-19. The donor label of this sample is uncertain.

The chain links TRBV7-6 to TRBJ2-1; D remains ambiguous. V was clipped by 2 bases and J by 2 bases, with 13 bases between them. The germline gives CDR1 SGHVS, CDR2 FNYEAQ. The CDR3 has 16 residues. In nucleotides, the CDR3 is TGTGCCAGCAGCTTACCTACCCAATCAACCTACAATGAGCAGTTCTTC. Translation gives CASSLPTQSTYNEQFF.

The genes are TRBV5-5 and TRBJ2-1; D is unclear. This CDR3 region has 12 residues. Germline V lookup: CDR1 SGHKS, CDR2 YYEKEE (reference sequence). Trimming cost V 0 bases and J 7 bases, with 5 bases left between them. The CDR3 here is CASSLARNEQFF. The CDR3 coding sequence is TGTGCCAGCAGCTTGGCGCGGAATGAGCAGTTCTTC.

The V gene is TRBV18, the J gene TRBJ1-1; D perhaps matches TRBD1 (6 bases). Germline loops: CDR1 KGHSH, CDR2 LQKENI. V was pared by 0 bases and J by 1 base, with 9 bases between. The CDR3 is made up of 15 amino acids. The CDR3 here is CASSPPGGQNTEAFF. CDR3 DNA sequence: TGTGCCAGCTCACCACCGGGGGGGCAGAACACTGAAGCTTTCTTT.

The CDR3: CASSPDRAQPQHF. DNA of the CDR3: TGTGCCAGCTCACCAGACAGGGCTCAGCCCCAGCATTTT. This chain joins TRBV18 and TRBJ1-5, with 7 bases aligning to TRBD1. Looked up from germline, CDR1 is KGHSH and CDR2 is LQKENI. This CDR3 has 13 residues. V was clipped by 2 bases and J by 6 bases; unmatched bases: 1. Full variable domain (outside the CDR3, taken from reference TRBV18 and TRBJ1-5): NAGVMQNPRHLVRRRGQEARLRCSPMKGHSHVYWYRQLPEEGLKFMVYLQKENIIDESGMPKERFSAEFPKEGPSILRIQQVVRGDSAAYFCASSPDRAQPQHFGDGTRLSIL.

CDR3 nucleotide sequence: TGTGCCAGCAGTCCCCTACGGGTCGGCAATCAGCCCCAGCATTTT. Protein: CASSPLRVGNQPQHF. The chain has TRBV6-6 and TRBJ1-5; no clear D gene. Looked up from germline, CDR1 is MNHNY and CDR2 is SVGAGI (reference sequence). V lost 5 bases and J 2 bases, leaving 13 bases between the germline ends. The CDR3 length is 15 residues.

J is TRBJ2-7 and V is TRBV9, with a tentative D call TRBD1 (6 bases). The CDR3 contains 14 residues. Germline V lookup: CDR1 SGDLS, CDR2 YYNGEE. With 0 bases removed from V and 6 bases from J, the gap between germline ends came to 13 bases. CDR3 sequence reads: CASSVVGGLGEQYF. The CDR3 nucleotides read TGTGCCAGCAGCGTAGTAGGGGGTTTGGGCGAGCAGTACTTC.

The V and J genes are TRBV18 and TRBJ2-7; 7 bases line up with TRBD2. V lost 0 bases to trimming and J lost 1 base; unmatched junction nucleotides: 9. Germline-derived CDR1 and CDR2 are KGHSH and LQKENI. The CDR3 consists of 17 residues. The CDR3 nucleotides are TGTGCCAGCTCACCACCGGGGGGGGTTGCGAATTCCTACGAGCAGTACTTC. It encodes CASSPPGGVANSYEQYF.

The chain joins TRBV15 to TRBJ2-1; D is unclear. V lost 1 base, J lost 4 bases, and 2 bases lay in between. Looked up from germline, CDR1 is LNHNV and CDR2 is YYDKDF (reference sequence). The CDR3 is 12 residues long. CDR3 in amino acids: CATSRVYNEQFF. For the CDR3, the DNA is TGTGCCACCAGCAGAGTATACAATGAGCAGTTCTTC. Filled out from reference TRBV15 and TRBJ2-1, the complete variable domain reads DAMVIQNPRYQVTQFGKPVTLSCSQTLNHNVMYWYQQKSSQAPKLLFHYYDKDFNNEADTPDNFQSRRPNTSFCFLDIRSPGLGDTAMYLCATSRVYNEQFFGPGTRLTVL.

V and J are TRBV2 and TRBJ2-7; the match to TRBD1 covers 7 bases. Germline lookup yields CDR1 SNHLY and CDR2 FYNNEI. The J segment lost 1 base and the V segment lost 2 bases, leaving 2 bases of the junction unmatched. This CDR3 region has 14 residues. CDR3 sequence: CASSETDRSYEQYF. For the CDR3, the DNA is TGTGCCAGCAGTGAAACGGACAGGTCCTACGAGCAGTACTTC.

The J gene is TRBJ1-5, the V gene TRBV30; the D is unclear. V lost 4 bases and J lost 7, with 14 bases in between. CDR1 is GTSNPN, CDR2 SVGIG, per germline (reference sequence). This CDR3 spans 13 amino acids. CDR3 in DNA: TGTGCCTGGAATTTGGCCCTAGACCAGCCCCAGCATTTT. Its translation: CAWNLALDQPQHF.

The chain carries TRBV9 and TRBJ1-2; 10 positions match TRBD1. The junction had 6 bases not matched to a gene; V was cut back by 6 bases and J by 7 bases. Germline CDR1 and CDR2: SGDLS and YYNGEE. This CDR3 contains 13 residues. CDR3: CASNRQGAPGYTF. CDR3 sequence (DNA): TGTGCCAGCAACCGACAGGGGGCGCCTGGCTACACCTTC.

The chain has TRBV5-4 and TRBJ1-2, with a possible D match to TRBD1 (6 bases). The V gene's germline CDR1 is SGHNT and CDR2 YYREEE (reference sequence). V was trimmed by 0 bases and J by 4 bases, leaving 13 bases between them. The CDR3 has 15 residues. This CDR3 reads CASSLVHGTSYGYTF. The DNA of the CDR3 is TGTGCCAGCAGCTTGGTCCATGGGACATCCTATGGCTACACCTTC.

The V gene is TRBV9, the J gene TRBJ1-3, with no clear D. V lost 0 bases, J lost 0 bases, and 7 bases lay in between. This CDR3 region has 15 residues. Looked up from germline, CDR1 is SGDLS and CDR2 is YYNGEE. This chain's CDR3 is CASSVGAVSGNTIYF. The CDR3 nucleotides are TGTGCCAGCAGCGTAGGGGCAGTCTCTGGAAACACCATATATTTT.

This chain links TRBV3-1 (or the pseudogene TRBV3-2) with TRBJ2-1; TRBD2 might be the D (5 bases). Germline V gene data show CDR1 as LGHDT and CDR2 as YNNKEL (reference sequence). Deletions cut 3 bases from V and 6 bases from J, with 18 bases between. The CDR3 runs to 16 residues. CDR3 sequence (DNA): TGTGCCAGCAGCCAGGGAAACGGACTCCGGTCCAATGAGCAGTTCTTC. This encodes CASSQGNGLRSNEQFF.

This clone was seen only a few times. The chain employs TRBV27 and TRBJ1-5, with D possibly being TRBD1 (6 bases). Germline V CDR1 and CDR2: MNHEY, SMNVEV (reference sequence). Trimming left V 8 bases short and J 5 bases short, with 16 bases between. CDR3 length: 14 amino acids. This chain's CDR3 is CASAVGGIDQPQHF. For the CDR3, the DNA is TGTGCCAGCGCCGTAGGGGGAATAGATCAGCCCCAGCATTTT.

The V and J genes are TRBV2 and TRBJ2-5; the match to TRBD2 covers 8 bases. J gave up 5 bases and V 8 bases, and 7 bases lay outside the gene matches. CDR1 SNHLY and CDR2 FYNNEI come from the germline V gene. This CDR3 region has 13 residues. The CDR3 DNA reads TGTGCCAGCGGAAGCGGGAGAACGGAGACCCAGTACTTC. It yields the protein CASGSGRTETQYF.

The chain joins TRBV6-1 to TRBJ2-6, with D perhaps TRBD1 (6 bases). The length of the CDR3 is 18 residues. V lost 3 bases and J 1 base, leaving 16 bases between the germline ends. Germline V gene sequence: CDR1 MNHNS, CDR2 SASEGT. The CDR3 protein is CASSEGHPEVSGANVLTF. The CDR3 DNA reads TGTGCCAGCAGTGAGGGACATCCGGAGGTATCTGGGGCCAACGTCCTGACTTTC.

The chain uses TRBV19 and TRBJ2-2, with D perhaps TRBD2 (5 bases). V lost 11 bases and J lost 0, with 13 bases in between. Germline V CDR1 and CDR2: LNHDA, SQIVND (reference sequence). CDR3 length: 14 amino acids. The CDR3: CASRRVPNTGELFF. CDR3 coding DNA: TGTGCCTCCCGGCGGGTGCCGAACACCGGGGAGCTGTTTTTT.

V and J are TRBV24-1 and TRBJ2-1; tentatively, D is TRBD2 (5 bases). The CDR3 sequence is 16 residues long. Trimming left V 1 base short and J 1 base short, with 10 bases between. Germline CDR1 and CDR2: KGHDR and SFDVKD. Here the CDR3 reads CATSDLGAGSYNEQFF. CDR3 DNA: TGTGCCACCAGTGATTTAGGCGCGGGTTCCTACAATGAGCAGTTCTTC.

The chain employs TRBV18 and TRBJ1-1; D may be TRBD1 (5 bases). The CDR3 contains 13 residues. Trimming pared 4 bases from V and 3 bases from J, leaving 9 bases between. Germline V CDR1 and CDR2: KGHSH, LQKENI. The CDR3 region has the DNA TGTGCCAGCTCACTTCAGACAGACACTGAAGCTTTCTTT. Protein: CASSLQTDTEAFF. The complete variable domain, with remaining parts taken from reference TRBV18 and TRBJ1-1, reads NAGVMQNPRHLVRRRGQEARLRCSPMKGHSHVYWYRQLPEEGLKFMVYLQKENIIDESGMPKERFSAEFPKEGPSILRIQQVVRGDSAAYFCASSLQTDTEAFFGQGTRLTVV.

This clone was observed a single time. The chain uses TRBV19 and TRBJ2-1, with D possibly being TRBD2 (6 bases). Germline loops: CDR1 LNHDA, CDR2 SQIVND (reference sequence). This CDR3 has 16 amino acids. V gave up 7 bases and J gave up 3 bases, with 19 bases separating them. As DNA, the CDR3 is TGTGCCAGTAAATACGGGAGCTTCGTCCACTACAATGAGCAGTTCTTC. Its protein product is CASKYGSFVHYNEQFF.

The V call is TRBV29-1, the J call TRBJ2-5; TRBD1 matches 8 bases. Per germline, CDR1 SQVTM and CDR2 ANQGSEA. V trimming: 7 bases; J trimming: 5 bases; junction bases outside the gene matches: 6. CDR3 length: 12 residues. The chain's CDR3 is CSAMGQEETQYF. In DNA form, the CDR3 reads TGCAGCGCCATGGGACAGGAGGAGACCCAGTACTTC.

This clone was recorded only once. This chain joins TRBV7-9 and TRBJ1-1, with a possible D match to TRBD1 (6 bases). Trimming stripped 0 bases from V and 4 bases from J, with 6 bases between. CDR3 size: 13 residues. Germline CDR1 is SEHNR and CDR2 is FQNEAQ (reference sequence). The CDR3: CASSLATGTEAFF. CDR3 nucleotides: TGTGCCAGCAGCTTAGCGACAGGCACTGAAGCTTTCTTT.

The V call is TRBV6-6, the J call TRBJ2-7; a weak D match, TRBD1 (6 bases). The CDR3 sequence is 15 residues long. V was clipped by 0 bases and J by 5 bases, with 14 bases between them. From germline, CDR1 is MNHNY and CDR2 SVGAGI (reference sequence). CDR3 in amino acids: CASSYSEQGRNEQYF. CDR3 DNA: TGTGCCAGCAGTTACTCGGAACAGGGTAGGAACGAGCAGTACTTC.

This clone is a singleton in its sample. V gene TRBV7-3 combines with J gene TRBJ2-5; maybe TRBD1 (7 bases). Germline loops: CDR1 SGHTA, CDR2 FQGTGA. The CDR3 totals 15 residues. V lost 2 bases to trimming and J lost 2 bases, with 12 bases between them. Written as DNA, the CDR3 is TGTGCCAGCAGCTTAGGGGGGACAGAACAAGAGACCCAGTACTTC. Translating gives CASSLGGTEQETQYF. Variable domain in full (rest from reference TRBV7-3 and TRBJ2-5): GAGVSQTPSNKVTEKGKYVELRCDPISGHTALYWYRQSLGQGPEFLIYFQGTGAADDSGLPNDRFFAVRPEGSVSTLKIQRTERGDSAVYLCASSLGGTEQETQYFGPGTRLLVL.

The V call is TRBV11-1, the J call TRBJ2-1; the D gene is possibly TRBD1 (6 bases). Trimming shortened V by 4 bases and J by 0 bases, and 10 bases separated the two germline ends. The CDR3 runs 15 residues. CDR1 SGHAT and CDR2 FQDESV come from the germline V gene (reference sequence). CDR3 in DNA: TGTGCCAGCAGCTCCACAGGGAGCTCCTACAATGAGCAGTTCTTC. It yields the protein CASSSTGSSYNEQFF.

This CDR3 reads CASSQSVRTGSNQPQHF. CDR3 bases: TGCGCCAGCAGTCAATCTGTCAGGACAGGGAGCAATCAGCCCCAGCATTTT. This chain joins TRBV23-1 and TRBJ1-5, with 8 bases matching TRBD1. TRBV23-1 is an ORF, with its function uncertain. J gave up 1 base and V 0 bases, and 5 bases lay outside the gene matches. This CDR3 is built from 17 residues.

A word on this clone: It may be a read error: a sequence one base away is much more abundant. Within the sample, other DNA sequences also encode this same CDR3. The chain combines TRBV6-2 or TRBV6-3 with TRBJ2-2; D gene uncertain. The CDR3 sequence is 14 residues long. The germline CDR1 and CDR2 sequences are MNHEY and SVGEGT. In nucleotides, the CDR3 is TGTGCTAGCAGCCCTGTTTTTCTCACCGGGGAGCTGTTTTTT. Translation gives CASSPVFLTGELFF.